This T cell receptor (beta chain) stems from a study of OX40 agonist ivuxolimab in advanced cancers. Study summary: Patients were infused with ivuxolimab every 2 weeks at 0.01 to 10 mg/kg. Whole-study findings and limits: The study found among the lowest clonal expansion in partial responders at 0.1-3.0 mg/kg.

CDR3 length: 16 residues. As for this clone: Its antigen remains unidentified.

This table comes from immunoSEQ multiplex PCR, and its TCRdb copy is limited to in-frame clones, with some not included. The sample consists of about 19,000 clones, 70% to 90% of them appearing once. The clonotype originates from an adult with an advanced solid tumor such as melanoma, head and neck, liver or kidney cancer. V usage is TRBV12-2 and J usage is TRBJ2-7. TRBV12-2 has pseudogene status. The sequencing used CD4+ or CD8+ T cells sorted from blood, collected in a trial of the OX40 agonist ivuxolimab. CDR3 protein: CASRPRGVWATYEQYF. The CDR3 DNA sequence: TGTGCAAGTCGCCCAAGGGGAGTTTGGGCCACCTACGAGCAGTACTTC.